This is a list of T cell receptor beta chains from one sample in a study of T cell responses to AZD1222 COVID-19 vaccine. This table comes from immunoSEQ multiplex PCR, and its TCRdb copy is limited to in-frame clones, with some not included. The sample lists about 180,000 clones, 70% to 90% occurring once. The specimen comprised peripheral blood, sampled on day 0 of AZD1222 vaccination. These receptors all stem from an adult in good health. Both conserved end residues are part of each CDR3.

TRBV9 CASSVAGSDQPQHF
TRBV29-1 CSVEWASGGAAETQYF
TRBV4-2 CASSQKARTGELFF
TRBV28 CASSSEGPGVDPQHF
TRBV5-4 CASSPGKGSHLEQYF
TRBV24-1 CATSDLHRGWNEQFF
TRBV5-1 CASSWDRGGEQYF
TRBV27 CASSSGQSPAQYF
TRBV5-1 CASSLEGYEQYF
TRBV5-4 CASSIPGLDTGELFF
TRBV5-8 CASSLTGLRGYTF
TRBV4-2 CASSQEGGGNQPQHF
TRBV6-5 CASSYGGDGNTIYF
TRBV11-2 CAIQLRGWAFF
TRBV7-6 CASSSGQGAYEQYF
TRBV30 CAWSVSSGSWASRNIQYF
TRBV3-1/TRBV3-2 CASSPRTETQVNNQPQHF
TRBV10-2 CASSGPIRYQETQYF
TRBV27 CASNPRGRDYNEQFF
TRBV12-3/TRBV12-4 CASSLGPGQPQHF
TRBV10-3 CAISDRMAGVHNEQFF
TRBV21-1 CASSKDGGAFMNTEAFF
TRBV7-2 CASSHPGGGRDTQYF
TRBV2 CASSGSRGSTDTQYF
TRBV6-5 CASSYTGSSGANVLTF
TRBV7-8 CASSPQSGRPNRNTIYF
TRBV28 CASRPTRENSPLHF
TRBV30 CAWSVGGPGRQPQHF
TRBV18 CASSLPLGVNTEAFF
TRBV6-5 CASKTASGDSYEQYF
TRBV5-1 CASSSFSGGPYEQYF
TRBV6-6 CASTQSNQPQHF
TRBV19 CASGHQGSYGYTF
TRBV2 CASTRADEQYF
TRBV11-1 CASSHGEIGYEQYF
TRBV28 CASSLAADYEQYF
TRBV19 CASSTLGDGAFGTQYF
TRBV6-5 CASSWGNRYEQYF
TRBV5-5 CASSLVQGTLLGGYTF
TRBV3-1/TRBV3-2 CASSQLFPGTSNQPQHF
TRBV5-4 CASSPRGSYGYTF
TRBV5-1 CASSTGQGVNEQYF
TRBV5-4 CASSLRGGHEQYF
TRBV10-2 CASSSPTGLNTEAFF
TRBV9 CASSPGQSYGYTF
TRBV29-1 CSVEVSDKANYGYTF
TRBV9 CASSVSLSIQRANVLTF
TRBV6-5 CASGLQGIDGYTF
TRBV5-1 CASSNLQGAGEQYF
TRBV7-8 CASSLGAPGLNYGYTF
TRBV6-1 CASSEVRAEAFF
TRBV30 CAWSVQRVYGYTF
TRBV28 CASSSHRGITNEKLFF
TRBV4-1 CASSQPTTRQGGYTF
TRBV7-8 CASSTPTGGSTYEQYF
TRBV19 CASSPRQGVKTEAFF
TRBV18 CASSQGMLNGYTF
TRBV29-1 CSVTRDFFYEQYF
TRBV5-1 CASSHNRDYQYF